The sequence of this T cell receptor beta chain was determined in a study of cytomegalovirus exposure and HLA in healthy donors. Study findings and constraints: Being productive about 87% or about 30% of the time was typical of most TCR beta V segments in an earlier analysis.

Use of 60 Vbeta and 13 Jbeta primers characterized the PCR. The repertoire was sequenced with immunoSEQ multiplex PCR; TCRdb's copy has only in-frame clones and lacks some. The table includes under 100,000 clones, roughly 76% detected once. With V trimmed by 4 bases and J by 2 bases, 4 bases remained unmatched. Germline V gives CDR1 SGHDT, CDR2 YYEEEE. The CDR3 loop spans 14 amino acids. Comment on this clone: What it binds is not known.

The J gene is TRBJ2-7, the V gene TRBV5-6; 9 nucleotides agree with TRBD1. The sequence came from a human donor in good health. The sequenced sample consisted of PBMCs. Written as DNA, the CDR3 is TGTGCCAGCAGCCGGGACAGGGCCACCTACGAGCAGTACTTC. It yields the protein CASSRDRATYEQYF.